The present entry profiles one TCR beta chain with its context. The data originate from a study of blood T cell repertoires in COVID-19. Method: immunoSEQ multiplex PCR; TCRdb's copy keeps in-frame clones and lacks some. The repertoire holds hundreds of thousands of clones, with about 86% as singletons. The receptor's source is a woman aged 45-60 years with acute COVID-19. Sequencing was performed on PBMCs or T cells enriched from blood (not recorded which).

The CDR3 nucleotides are TGTGCCAGCAGAATGGGGGGAAACACTGAAGCTTTCTTT. This translates into CASRMGGNTEAFF. The chain carries TRBV28 and TRBJ1-1; possibly TRBD1 for D (5 bases). CDR1 and CDR2 (germline): MDHEN, SYDVKM. V dropped 6 bases and J dropped 2 bases, with 10 bases sitting between them. CDR3 length: 13 amino acids.